The clone carrying this T cell receptor beta chain came up a few times. Its antigen is not identified. The sample originates from a study of vaccination and CD4 T cells after COVID-19. Treatment noted: roughly ten-day PBMC culture with coronavirus spike peptide pools or control peptides (ViraFEST assay). T cells were expanded with peptide pools, and expanded clonotypes were identified by TCR sequencing. Cultured CD4+ T cell DNA underwent sequencing with the Oncomine TCR Beta short-read assay. TCRdb recomputed calls from the PCR reads with MiXCR, one row per CDR3 protein. The sample lists around 26,000 distinct CDR3 sequences, 40% to 45% occurring once. This clonotype originated in a human donor who had recovered from COVID-19. Sequences were obtained from CD4+ T cells from blood, cultured in vitro.

The CDR3 loop is CASSPGRASYEQYF. The CDR3 region has the DNA TGTGCCAGCAGCCCAGGACGTGCCTCCTACGAGCAGTACTTC. This chain links TRBV7-2 with TRBJ2-7; D not certain. From germline, CDR1 is SGHTA and CDR2 FQGNSA. V was trimmed by 5 bases and J by 0 bases, leaving 11 bases between them. The CDR3 extends over 14 amino acids.